This T cell receptor beta chain was recorded in a study of T cell changes during pregnancy in multiple sclerosis. Data came from immunoSEQ multiplex PCR; TCRdb stores just in-frame clones and leaves some out. The data contain 80,000 to 100,000 clones, 90% of them seen just once; the ten biggest clones take up 0.76%. Trimming took 4 bases from V and 0 from J, leaving 12 bases between them. CDR3 length: 15 amino acids. CDR1 and CDR2 (germline): SEHNR, FQNEAQ (reference sequence). This TCR came from a female donor in good health, enrolled as a control in a pregnancy study. The sequences come from peripheral blood, collected in the second trimester of pregnancy. This chain joins TRBV7-9 and TRBJ1-1; perhaps TRBD1 as D (5 bases). This CDR3 reads CASSSIGGVNTEAFF. The CDR3 region has the DNA TGTGCCAGCAGCTCCATCGGGGGGGTGAACACTGAAGCTTTCTTT.